These T cell receptor beta chains were read from a single sample in a study of T cell repertoires in cytomegalovirus infection. Using its own MiXCR run on the reads, TCRdb lists one record per CDR3 protein. The sample holds 270,000 or so distinct CDR3 sequences; over 15% are singletons and the top ten take around 47%. The sequenced material came from CD8+ T cells from PBMCs. These receptors came from a human donor in good health (CMV status not recorded). Some clones in this sample may be carry-over from other donors' samples. CDR3s include the opening cysteine and the closing phenylalanine or tryptophan. The D gene is left open where the match is weak. Rows give clone size only sometimes, using once, few, many, or a class for an expanded clone.

clone_size	cdr3_length	d_call	v_call	j_call	cdr3_nt	cdr3_aa
many	13	-	TRBV14	TRBJ2-1	TGTGCCAGCAGCCAAGCTGGGGGTAATGAGCAGTTCTTC	CASSQAGGNEQFF
-	16	-	TRBV28	TRBJ2-7	TGTGCCAGCAGTTCCCACCAGACAGGAAGCCCCTACGAGCAGTACTTC	CASSSHQTGSPYEQYF
many	17	TRBD2	TRBV10-3	TRBJ2-4	TGTGCCATCAGTGACCCCGGGGGACTAGCGGGGGCGAACATTCAGTACTTC	CAISDPGGLAGANIQYF
many	19	-	TRBV7-2	TRBJ2-6	TGTGCCAGCAGCTCGGGCAGGGGTATCTCTCTCTCTGGGGCCAACGTCCTGACTTTC	CASSSGRGISLSGANVLTF
many	15	-	TRBV29-1	TRBJ2-2	TGCAGCGTTGAGGACGGGGGCGCGAACACCGGGGAGCTGTTTTTT	CSVEDGGANTGELFF
-	14	-	TRBV4-1	TRBJ1-2	TGCGCCAGCAGCCAGCCGCAGGACACGGACGGCTACACCTTC	CASSQPQDTDGYTF
many	19	TRBD2	TRBV7-2	TRBJ2-3	TGTGCCAGCAGCAACCCCATAGCGGGGGCATACCCGGGGGCAGATACGCAGTATTTT	CASSNPIAGAYPGADTQYF
few	15	-	TRBV4-1	TRBJ2-7	TGCGCCAGCAGCGGCGAGACATTTAGCTCCTACGAGCAGTACTTC	CASSGETFSSYEQYF
few	12	-	TRBV7-8	TRBJ2-4	TGTGCCAGCAGCGAAACCAAAAACATTCAGTACTTC	CASSETKNIQYF
-	11	-	TRBV15	TRBJ1-1	TGTGCCACCAGCAGTGGCACTGAAGCTTTCTTT	CATSSGTEAFF
-	15	TRBD1	TRBV6-6	TRBJ2-5	TGTGCCAGCAGTCAATTGACAGGGGGTACGGAGACCCAGTACTTC	CASSQLTGGTETQYF
many	15	TRBD1	TRBV12-3/TRBV12-4	TRBJ1-2	TGTGCCAGCAGCCCAGGACAGGGGGCCCCCTATGGCTACACCTTC	CASSPGQGAPYGYTF
-	13	-	TRBV25-1	TRBJ2-7	TGTGCCAGCAGTGTGTACGATAACTACGAGCAGTACTTC	CASSVYDNYEQYF
few	12	-	TRBV7-9	TRBJ1-4	TGTGCCAGCAGCTTAGATCCGGAAAAACTGTTTTTT	CASSLDPEKLFF
few	15	TRBD2	TRBV4-1	TRBJ2-7	TGCGCCAGCAGCCAGACTAGCGGGGCCCCCTACGAGCAGTACTTC	CASSQTSGAPYEQYF
many	15	-	TRBV7-9	TRBJ1-2	TGTGCCAGCAGCCCTAACGATGCAGGGGTTACCCTTGAGACCTTC	CASSPNDAGVTLETF
many	15	TRBD2	TRBV28	TRBJ2-1	TGTGCCAGCAGTTTAAAGCGGGGAGCCTACAATGAGCAGTTCTTC	CASSLKRGAYNEQFF
many	13	-	TRBV7-2	TRBJ1-1	TGTGCCAGCAGCTTTTCTCCCCCCGGTGAAGCTTTCTTT	CASSFSPPGEAFF
many	15	TRBD1	TRBV7-9	TRBJ2-7	TGTGCCAGCAGCCACTCGGACAGGGGCTCCTACGAGCAGTACTTC	CASSHSDRGSYEQYF
-	14	TRBD1	TRBV20-1	TRBJ2-3	TGCAGTGCGTGGACAGGGCAAAGCACAGATACGCAGTATTTT	CSAWTGQSTDTQYF
few	15	-	TRBV7-2	TRBJ1-3	TGTGCCAGCAGCTTAGCTGGAGGGGCGGGAAACACCATATATTTT	CASSLAGGAGNTIYF
many	16	TRBD1	TRBV11-2	TRBJ2-2	TGTGCCAGCAGCTTCACGGACAGGCAGGCGGCCGGGGAGCTGTTTTTT	CASSFTDRQAAGELFF
few	13	-	TRBV28	TRBJ2-1	TGTGCCAGCAGTTCCCCCAGGGTCAATGAGCAGTTCTTC	CASSSPRVNEQFF
many	14	-	TRBV28	TRBJ2-2	TGTGCCAGCAGCCCCGGGACTGACACCGGGGAGCTGTTTTTT	CASSPGTDTGELFF
few	12	-	TRBV20-1	TRBJ2-3	TGCAGTGCTAGAAGTCGGTCAGATACGCAGTATTTT	CSARSRSDTQYF
few	16	TRBD2	TRBV6-5	TRBJ2-7	TGTGCCAGCAGTTTGATCACTAGAGCGGGGGCTTACGAGCAGTACTTC	CASSLITRAGAYEQYF
-	16	TRBD1	TRBV3-1	TRBJ2-1	TGTGCCAGCAGCCCCAGACAGGGTTTGCCCTACAATGAGCAGTTCTTC	CASSPRQGLPYNEQFF
many	15	-	TRBV7-9	TRBJ2-7	TGTGCCAGCAGCTGGAACACAGGGCTGTTCTACGAGCAGTACTTC	CASSWNTGLFYEQYF
few	12	-	TRBV29-1	TRBJ2-5	TGCAGCGTTGAATGGGAATATGAGACCCAGTACTTC	CSVEWEYETQYF
many	14	TRBD1	TRBV23-1	TRBJ1-5	TGCGCCAGCAGAGGACAGGGAGGCAATCAGCCCCAGCATTTT	CASRGQGGNQPQHF
-	15	-	TRBV5-1	TRBJ2-5	TGCGCCAGCAGCCGTCTAGGGTCGTTGGGAGAGACCCAGTACTTC	CASSRLGSLGETQYF
few	19	TRBD1	TRBV4-3	TRBJ2-7	TGCGCCAGCAGCCAAGATCGGATCTTGGGGACAGGGGTCTCCTACGAGCAGTACTTC	CASSQDRILGTGVSYEQYF
few	12	TRBD1	TRBV5-4	TRBJ1-1	TGTGCCAGCGGGGACAGGGCCTTTGAAGCTTTCTTT	CASGDRAFEAFF
few	11	-	TRBV5-5	TRBJ2-3	TGTGCCAGCACCTGGGGGGATACGCAGTATTTT	CASTWGDTQYF
few	15	TRBD1	TRBV5-1	TRBJ2-3	TGCGCCAGCAGCCCACGCGGACAGGGATCAGATACGCAGTATTTT	CASSPRGQGSDTQYF